This TCR beta chain emerged from a study of metastatic and nonmetastatic thyroid tumors. Study-wide results and caveats: TCR beta diversity was reportedly significantly higher in malignant thyroid tumors than benign nodules, in blood and tumor.

Via MiXCR, TCRdb re-called the PCR reads. This table holds 4,000 or so clones, 30% to 40% found once. Trimming took off 7 bases at V and 1 base at J, with 14 bases between the two ends. CDR3 size: 13 residues. CDR1 DFQATT and CDR2 SNEGSKA come from the germline V gene (reference sequence). No treatment had been given to any patient before thyroid surgery. On this clone itself: Its antigen remains unidentified.

The sample was adjacent normal tissue. The chain is built from TRBV20-1 and TRBJ2-7, with a weak D call TRBD1 (6 bases). The source of this sequence is a female donor with papillary thyroid cancer or a benign thyroid nodule (not recorded which). Some clones in this sample may be carry-over from other donors' samples. The CDR3 loop is CSVLSGHSYEQYF. CDR3 sequence (DNA): TGCAGTGTACTTTCGGGACATTCCTACGAGCAGTACTTC.